This is a list of T cell receptor beta chains from one sample in a study of PD-L1 blockade in urothelial cancer. Profiling relied on immunoSEQ multiplex PCR, and the TCRdb table lists in-frame clones only, not all of them. The sample contains 85,000 to 90,000 clones, roughly 90% of which appear only once. The starting material was PBMCs, obtained around atezolizumab (anti-PD-L1) treatment. These TCRs come from a woman older than 75 with urothelial cancer. The CDR3 runs from the conserved cysteine through the conserved F or W. The D gene is left open where the match is weak.

D,V,J,CDR3,DNA
TRBD1,TRBV28,TRBJ1-5,CASSLGQGASQPQHF,TGTGCCAGCAGTCTCGGACAGGGGGCGAGTCAGCCCCAGCATTTT
TRBD1,TRBV7-9,TRBJ2-3,CASSPGSDRADTQYF,TGTGCCAGCAGCCCCGGCTCGGACAGGGCAGATACGCAGTATTTT
TRBD2,TRBV19,TRBJ2-7,CASSLGTSGIAYEQYF,TGTGCCAGTAGTCTCGGGACTAGCGGGATAGCCTACGAGCAGTACTTC
NA,TRBV25-1,TRBJ1-2,CASSAGQRRGYTF,TGTGCCAGCAGTGCGGGTCAGCGCCGTGGCTACACCTTC
NA,TRBV5-1,TRBJ1-3,CASSSQGGSGNTIYF,TGCGCCAGCAGCTCTCAAGGAGGCTCTGGAAACACCATATATTTT
NA,TRBV2,TRBJ1-5,CASSERGPRHF,TGTGCCAGCAGTGAAAGAGGGCCACGGCATTTT
NA,TRBV4-2,TRBJ1-1,CASSQGGGGIAEAFF,TGTGCCAGCAGCCAAGGCGGGGGGGGAATCGCTGAAGCTTTCTTT
NA,TRBV5-6,TRBJ1-2,CASSLSRAANYGYTF,TGTGCCAGCAGCTTGTCCCGAGCCGCTAACTATGGCTACACCTTC
NA,TRBV14,TRBJ2-1,CASSQWGETNEQFF,TGTGCCAGCAGCCAGTGGGGAGAGACCAATGAGCAGTTCTTC
NA,TRBV10-3,TRBJ2-5,CAISEEGETQYF,TGTGCCATCAGTGAGGAGGGCGAGACCCAGTACTTC
TRBD1,TRBV30,TRBJ2-1,CAWSRGGPEQFF,TGTGCCTGGAGTAGAGGGGGCCCTGAGCAGTTCTTC
NA,TRBV5-1,TRBJ1-3,CASSLSGTTGNTIYF,TGCGCCAGCAGCTTGTCGGGGACAACTGGAAACACCATATATTTT